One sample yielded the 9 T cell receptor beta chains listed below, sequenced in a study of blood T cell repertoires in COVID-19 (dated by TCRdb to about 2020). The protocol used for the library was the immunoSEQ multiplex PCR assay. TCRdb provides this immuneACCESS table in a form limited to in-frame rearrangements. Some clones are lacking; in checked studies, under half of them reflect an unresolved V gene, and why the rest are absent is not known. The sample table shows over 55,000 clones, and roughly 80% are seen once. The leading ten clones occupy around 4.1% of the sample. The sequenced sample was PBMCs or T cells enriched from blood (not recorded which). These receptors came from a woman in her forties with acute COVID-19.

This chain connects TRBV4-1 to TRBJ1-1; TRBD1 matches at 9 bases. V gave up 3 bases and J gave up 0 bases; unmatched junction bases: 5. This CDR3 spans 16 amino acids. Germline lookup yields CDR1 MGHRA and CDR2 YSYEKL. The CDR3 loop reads CASSHGTGFMNTEAFF. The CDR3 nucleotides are TGCGCCAGCAGCCACGGGACAGGGTTTATGAACACTGAAGCTTTCTTT.

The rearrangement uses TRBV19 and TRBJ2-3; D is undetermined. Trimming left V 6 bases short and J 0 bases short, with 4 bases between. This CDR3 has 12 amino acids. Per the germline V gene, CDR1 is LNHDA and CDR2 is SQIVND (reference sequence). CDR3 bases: TGTGCCAGTAGGGCTAGCACAGATACGCAGTATTTT. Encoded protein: CASRASTDTQYF.

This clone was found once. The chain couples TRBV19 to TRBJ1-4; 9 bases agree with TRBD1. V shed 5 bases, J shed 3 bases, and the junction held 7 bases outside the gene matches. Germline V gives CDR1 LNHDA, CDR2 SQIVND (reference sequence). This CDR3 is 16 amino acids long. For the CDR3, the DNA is TGTGCCAGTAGTTTGGGACAGGGTAGTGCTAATGAAAAACTGTTTTTT. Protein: CASSLGQGSANEKLFF.

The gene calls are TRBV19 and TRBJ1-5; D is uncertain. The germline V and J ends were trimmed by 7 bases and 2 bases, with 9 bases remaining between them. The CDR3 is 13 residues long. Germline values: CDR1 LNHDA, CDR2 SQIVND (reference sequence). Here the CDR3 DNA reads TGTGCCAGTACGGTCGTTGGCAATCAGCCCCAGCATTTT. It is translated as CASTVVGNQPQHF.

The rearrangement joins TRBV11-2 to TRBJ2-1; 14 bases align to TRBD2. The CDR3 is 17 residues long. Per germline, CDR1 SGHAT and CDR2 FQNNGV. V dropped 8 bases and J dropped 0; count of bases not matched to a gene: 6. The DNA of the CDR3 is TGTGCCAGCCGCCGGACTAGCGGGAGGCACTCCTACAATGAGCAGTTCTTC. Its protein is CASRRTSGRHSYNEQFF.

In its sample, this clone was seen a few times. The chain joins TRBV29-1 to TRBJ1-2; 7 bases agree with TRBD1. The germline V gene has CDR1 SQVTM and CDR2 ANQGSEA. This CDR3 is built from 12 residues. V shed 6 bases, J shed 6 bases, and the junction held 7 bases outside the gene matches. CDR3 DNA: TGCAGCGTCCTTGGACAGGAGGATGGCTACACCTTC. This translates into CSVLGQEDGYTF.

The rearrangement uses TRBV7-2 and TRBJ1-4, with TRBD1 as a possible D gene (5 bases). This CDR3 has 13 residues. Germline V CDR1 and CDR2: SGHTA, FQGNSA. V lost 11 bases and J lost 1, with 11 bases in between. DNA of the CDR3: TGTGCCGGCGGTAGGGGAACTAATGAAAAACTGTTTTTT. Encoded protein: CAGGRGTNEKLFF.

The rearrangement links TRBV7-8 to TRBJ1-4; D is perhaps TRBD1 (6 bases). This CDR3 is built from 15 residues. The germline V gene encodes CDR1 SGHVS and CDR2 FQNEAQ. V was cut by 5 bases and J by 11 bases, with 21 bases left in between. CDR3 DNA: TGTGCCAGCAGCCCTAGCCGGGTTACAGGGTGGAAACTGTTTTTT. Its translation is CASSPSRVTGWKLFF. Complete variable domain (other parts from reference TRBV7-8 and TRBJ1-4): GAGVSQSPRYKVAKRGQDVALRCDPISGHVSLFWYQQALGQGPEFLTYFQNEAQLDKSGLPSDRFFAERPEGSVSTLKIQRTQQEDSAVYLCASSPSRVTGWKLFFGSGTQLSVL.

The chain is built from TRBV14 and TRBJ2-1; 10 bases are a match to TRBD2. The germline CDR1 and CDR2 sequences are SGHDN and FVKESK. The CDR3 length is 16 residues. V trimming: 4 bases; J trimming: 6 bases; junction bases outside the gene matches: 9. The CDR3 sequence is CASSPDLAGVSNEQFF. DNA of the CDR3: TGTGCCAGCAGCCCAGACCTAGCGGGAGTCTCCAATGAGCAGTTCTTC.